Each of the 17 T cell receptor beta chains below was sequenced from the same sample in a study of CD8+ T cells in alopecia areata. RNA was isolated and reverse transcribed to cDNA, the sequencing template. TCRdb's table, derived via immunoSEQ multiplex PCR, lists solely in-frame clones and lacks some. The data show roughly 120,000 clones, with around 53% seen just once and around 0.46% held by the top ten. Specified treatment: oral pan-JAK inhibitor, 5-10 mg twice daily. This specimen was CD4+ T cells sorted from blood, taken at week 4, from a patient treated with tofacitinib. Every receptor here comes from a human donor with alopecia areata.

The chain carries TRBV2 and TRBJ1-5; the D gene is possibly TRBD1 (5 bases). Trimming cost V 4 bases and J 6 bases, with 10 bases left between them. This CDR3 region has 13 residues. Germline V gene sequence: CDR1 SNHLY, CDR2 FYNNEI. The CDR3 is CASSGQGLQPQHF. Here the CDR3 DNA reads TGTGCCAGCAGTGGTCAGGGACTTCAGCCCCAGCATTTT.

In DNA form, the CDR3 reads TGTGCCTGGAGTCCACAGGGGGGTGGCTACACCTTC. As protein: CAWSPQGGGYTF. This rearrangement joins TRBV30 to TRBJ1-2; 8 positions agree with TRBD1. The V segment lost 2 bases and the J segment 7 bases; nucleotides outside the gene matches: 3. Germline V gene sequence: CDR1 GTSNPN, CDR2 SVGIG (reference sequence). The CDR3 is 12 amino acids. The full variable domain, completed using reference TRBV30 and TRBJ1-2, is SQTIHQWPATLVQPVGSPLSLECTVEGTSNPNLYWYRQAAGRGLQLLFYSVGIGQISSEVPQNLSASRPQDRQFILSSKKLLLSDSGFYLCAWSPQGGGYTFGSGTRLTVV.

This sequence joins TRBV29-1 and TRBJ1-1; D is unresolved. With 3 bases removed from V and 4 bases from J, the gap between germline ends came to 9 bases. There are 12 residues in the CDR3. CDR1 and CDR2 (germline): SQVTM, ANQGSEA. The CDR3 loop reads CSVDRASTEAFF. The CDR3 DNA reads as TGCAGCGTTGATCGGGCGAGCACTGAAGCTTTCTTT.

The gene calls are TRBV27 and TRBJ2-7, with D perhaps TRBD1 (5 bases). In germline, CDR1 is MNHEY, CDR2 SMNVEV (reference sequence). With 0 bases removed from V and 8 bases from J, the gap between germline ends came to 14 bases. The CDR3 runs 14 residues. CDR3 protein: CASSLSRTNVKQYF. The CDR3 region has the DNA TGTGCCAGCAGTTTATCTCGGACAAATGTTAAGCAGTACTTC.

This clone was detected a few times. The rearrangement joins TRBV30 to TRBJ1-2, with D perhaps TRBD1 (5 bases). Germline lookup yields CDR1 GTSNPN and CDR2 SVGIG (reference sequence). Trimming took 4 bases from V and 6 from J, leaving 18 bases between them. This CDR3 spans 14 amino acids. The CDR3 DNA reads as TGTGCCTGGAATTTCGGACCTTGGGGGGATGGCTACACCTTC. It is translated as CAWNFGPWGDGYTF.

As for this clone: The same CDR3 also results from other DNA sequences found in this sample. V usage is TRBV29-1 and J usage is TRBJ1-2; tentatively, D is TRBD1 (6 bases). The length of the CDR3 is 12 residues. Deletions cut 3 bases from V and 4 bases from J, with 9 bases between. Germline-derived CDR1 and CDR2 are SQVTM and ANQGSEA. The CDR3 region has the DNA TGCAGCGTTGACCCGGACAGCTATGGCTACACCTTC. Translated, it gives CSVDPDSYGYTF.

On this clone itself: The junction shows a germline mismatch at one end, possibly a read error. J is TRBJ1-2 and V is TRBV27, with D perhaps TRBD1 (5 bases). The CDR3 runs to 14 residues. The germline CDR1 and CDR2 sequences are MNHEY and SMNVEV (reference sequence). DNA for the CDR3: TGTGCCACCAAGGATCTGGGACGGAACTCTGGCTACACCTTC. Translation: CATKDLGRNSGYTF.

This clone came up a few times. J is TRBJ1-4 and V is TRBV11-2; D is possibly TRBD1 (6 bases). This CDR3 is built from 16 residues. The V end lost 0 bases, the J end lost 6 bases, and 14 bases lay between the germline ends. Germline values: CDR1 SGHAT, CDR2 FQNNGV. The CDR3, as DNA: TGTGCCAGCAGCTTAGATGGAACAGGGCGACATGAAAAACTGTTTTTT. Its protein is CASSLDGTGRHEKLFF.

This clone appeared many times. CDR3 region: CASRARERSQETQYF. CDR3 nucleotide sequence: TGCGCCAGCAGGGCTCGGGAGCGGTCCCAAGAGACCCAGTACTTC. The chain joins TRBV4-1 to TRBJ2-5, with D possibly matching TRBD2 (6 bases). V lost 6 bases to trimming and J lost 1 base, with 15 bases between them. CDR1 and CDR2 from the germline V gene are MGHRA and YSYEKL. The CDR3 totals 15 residues.

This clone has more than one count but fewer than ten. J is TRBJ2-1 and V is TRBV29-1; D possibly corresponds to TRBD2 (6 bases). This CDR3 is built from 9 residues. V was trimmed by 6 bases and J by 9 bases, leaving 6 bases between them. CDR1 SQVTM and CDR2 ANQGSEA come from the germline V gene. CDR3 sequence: CSVGGEQFF. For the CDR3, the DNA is TGCAGCGTCGGGGGTGAGCAGTTCTTC.

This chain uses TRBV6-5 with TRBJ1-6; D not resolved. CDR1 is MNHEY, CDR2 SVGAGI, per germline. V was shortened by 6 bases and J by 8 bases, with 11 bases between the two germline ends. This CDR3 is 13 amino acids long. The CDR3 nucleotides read TGTGCCAGCAGGCCCGATTGGGATTCACCCCTCCACTTT. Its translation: CASRPDWDSPLHF.

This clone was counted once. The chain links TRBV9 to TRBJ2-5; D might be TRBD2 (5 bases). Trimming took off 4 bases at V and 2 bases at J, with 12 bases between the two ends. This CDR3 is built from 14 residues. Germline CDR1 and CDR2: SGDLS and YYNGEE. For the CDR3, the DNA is TGTGCCAGCAGCACGTCCGACTATCAAGAGACCCAGTACTTC. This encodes CASSTSDYQETQYF.

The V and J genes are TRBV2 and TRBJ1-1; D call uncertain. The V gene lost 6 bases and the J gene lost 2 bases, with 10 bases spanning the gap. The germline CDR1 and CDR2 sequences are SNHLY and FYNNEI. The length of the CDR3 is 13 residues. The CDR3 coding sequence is TGTGCCAGCAGGGTTGACACAAACACTGAAGCTTTCTTT. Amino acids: CASRVDTNTEAFF.

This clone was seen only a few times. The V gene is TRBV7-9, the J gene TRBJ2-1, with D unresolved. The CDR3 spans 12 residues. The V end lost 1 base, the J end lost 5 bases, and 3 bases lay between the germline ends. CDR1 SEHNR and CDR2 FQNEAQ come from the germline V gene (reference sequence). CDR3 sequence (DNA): TGTGCCAGCAGCTTAGTCCACAATGAGCAGTTCTTC. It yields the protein CASSLVHNEQFF.

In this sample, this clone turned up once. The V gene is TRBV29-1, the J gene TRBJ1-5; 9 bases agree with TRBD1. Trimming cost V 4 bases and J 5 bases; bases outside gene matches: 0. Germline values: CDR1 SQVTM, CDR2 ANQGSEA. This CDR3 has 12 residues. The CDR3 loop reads CSVGDRDQPQHF. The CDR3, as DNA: TGCAGCGTTGGGGACAGGGATCAGCCCCAGCATTTT.

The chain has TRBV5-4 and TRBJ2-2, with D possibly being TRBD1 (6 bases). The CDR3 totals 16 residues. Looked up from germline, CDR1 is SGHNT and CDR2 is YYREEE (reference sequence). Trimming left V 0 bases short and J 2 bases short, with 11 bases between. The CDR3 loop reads CASSLAGTRNTGELFF. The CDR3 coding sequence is TGTGCCAGCAGCTTGGCCGGGACACGAAACACCGGGGAGCTGTTTTTT.

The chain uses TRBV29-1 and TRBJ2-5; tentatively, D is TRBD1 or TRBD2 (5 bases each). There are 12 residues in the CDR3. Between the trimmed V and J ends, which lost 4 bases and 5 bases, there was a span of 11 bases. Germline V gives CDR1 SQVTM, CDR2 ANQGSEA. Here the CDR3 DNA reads TGCAGCGTTGGCAGGGCGGGTGAGACCCAGTACTTC. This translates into CSVGRAGETQYF.